This T cell receptor beta chain was found in a study of neoadjuvant nivolumab and ipilimumab in lung cancer. Overall study results and limits: Pathologic regression was not significantly tied to TCR clonality. Higher pretherapy blood TCR richness went with higher resected-tumor richness. TCR richness and clonality were higher in tumors than adjacent uninvolved lung.

Per the germline V gene, CDR1 is SGHTA and CDR2 is FQGNSA. The CDR3 is made up of 16 amino acids. The V gene lost 4 bases and the J gene lost 5 bases, with 18 bases spanning the gap. With respect to this clone: Its antigen is still unknown.

The data were produced by immunoSEQ multiplex PCR, yet TCRdb's version contains in-frame clones alone and is incomplete. The sample holds tens of thousands of clones, roughly nine tenths seen once. This chain connects TRBV7-2 to TRBJ1-5; a weak D match, TRBD1 (6 bases). The sample here was peripheral blood, taken after neoadjuvant nivolumab, alone or with ipilimumab, at or shortly before surgery. The receptor was isolated from an adult with non-small cell lung cancer. CDR3 region: CASSSATGQGYQPQHF. The CDR3, as DNA: TGTGCCAGCAGCTCCGCGACGGGGCAGGGGTATCAGCCCCAGCATTTT.